Presented here are 25 T cell receptor beta chains from one specimen sequenced in a study of cytomegalovirus exposure and HLA in healthy donors. Assay: immunoSEQ multiplex PCR; the TCRdb copy retains only in-frame clones and omits some. The repertoire holds 150,000 to 200,000 clones, with more than 75% as singletons. Material: PBMCs. The receptors shown here come from a man aged 30 to 39 in good health and CMV-seropositive.

V and J are TRBV6-5 and TRBJ2-3; D unresolved. The CDR3 runs 13 residues. CDR1 and CDR2 (germline): MNHEY, SVGAGI. Trimming stripped 5 bases from V and 4 bases from J, with 10 bases between. CDR3 sequence (DNA): TGTGCCAGCAGTCGACGTGGGCCAGATACGCAGTATTTT. Translation: CASSRRGPDTQYF.

V and J are TRBV2 and TRBJ2-7; 7 nucleotides agree with TRBD2. This CDR3 comprises 13 residues. CDR1 SNHLY and CDR2 FYNNEI come from the germline V gene. V lost 6 bases and J lost 7; bases outside the gene matches: 9. The CDR3 loop is CASSPRTSEEQYF. The CDR3 DNA follows: TGTGCCAGCAGCCCCCGGACTAGTGAAGAGCAGTACTTC. Drawing the rest from reference TRBV2 and TRBJ2-7, the complete variable domain is EPEVTQTPSHQVTQMGQEVILRCVPISNHLYFYWYRQILGQKVEFLVSFYNNEISEKSEIFDDQFSVERPDGSNFTLKIRSTKLEDSAMYFCASSPRTSEEQYFGPGTRLTVT.

The chain is built from TRBV2 and TRBJ1-1; the D is unclear. The CDR3 contains 13 residues. Germline lookup yields CDR1 SNHLY and CDR2 FYNNEI. Between the trimmed V and J ends, which lost 6 bases and 2 bases, there was a span of 10 bases. The CDR3 DNA follows: TGTGCCAGCAGCGCTCAGGTAAACACTGAAGCTTTCTTT. The encoded protein is CASSAQVNTEAFF.

The CDR3, as DNA: TGTGCCAGCAGTGGGCGAGGATCAAGAACTAATGAAAAACTGTTTTTT. It yields the protein CASSGRGSRTNEKLFF. The rearrangement uses TRBV2 and TRBJ1-4; D gene unclear. Germline CDR1 reads SNHLY; CDR2 reads FYNNEI. This CDR3 spans 16 amino acids. V gave up 4 bases and J gave up 1 base, with 13 bases separating them.

The chain is built from TRBV29-1 and TRBJ1-2; 7 bases agree with TRBD1. Germline V lookup: CDR1 SQVTM, CDR2 ANQGSEA. J was trimmed by 4 bases and V by 4 bases; bases with no gene match: 9. This CDR3 has 14 residues. In DNA form, the CDR3 reads TGCAGCGTTGGCGGACAGGCGGACGTCTATGGCTACACCTTC. It codes for CSVGGQADVYGYTF.

The chain couples TRBV14 to TRBJ2-7; a possible D gene is TRBD2 (6 bases). Germline lookup yields CDR1 SGHDN and CDR2 FVKESK. Between the trimmed V and J ends, which lost 2 bases and 3 bases, there was a span of 14 bases. The CDR3 is made up of 15 amino acids. Here the CDR3 reads CASSQLARPIYEQYF. The DNA of the CDR3 is TGTGCCAGCAGCCAACTAGCGCGACCCATCTACGAGCAGTACTTC.

The CDR3 DNA sequence: TGTGCCAGCAGCTATCGAGGGCGACATGTGGCCTTAAATGAAAAACTGTTTTTT. Its translation: CASSYRGRHVALNEKLFF. The rearrangement uses TRBV7-9 and TRBJ1-4; no clear D gene. Germline values: CDR1 SEHNR, CDR2 FQNEAQ (reference sequence). Between the trimmed V and J ends, which lost 4 bases and 5 bases, there was a span of 23 bases. CDR3 size: 18 residues. The whole variable domain, filled in from reference TRBV7-9 and TRBJ1-4, reads DTGVSQNPRHKITKRGQNVTFRCDPISEHNRLYWYRQTLGQGPEFLTYFQNEAQLEKSRLLSDRFSAERPKGSFSTLEIQRTEQGDSAMYLCASSYRGRHVALNEKLFFGSGTQLSVL.

This chain uses TRBV27 with TRBJ1-1; D is undetermined. The V gene lost 6 bases and the J gene lost 4 bases, with 18 bases spanning the gap. The CDR3 loop spans 15 amino acids. Looked up from germline, CDR1 is MNHEY and CDR2 is SMNVEV (reference sequence). CDR3 coding DNA: TGTGCCAGCAGCCTATTGGGCCCGCGGACCACTGAAGCTTTCTTT. Translation: CASSLLGPRTTEAFF.

The chain has TRBV5-1 and TRBJ2-1; 10 bases line up with TRBD2. V lost 4 bases, J lost 2 bases, and 3 bases stayed unmatched. The CDR3 consists of 15 residues. CDR1 and CDR2 from the germline V gene are SGHRS and YFSETQ. The CDR3: CASSAGTSAYNEQFF. In DNA form, the CDR3 reads TGCGCCAGCAGCGCAGGGACTAGCGCCTACAATGAGCAGTTCTTC.

In its sample, this clone was seen once. The chain employs TRBV6-5 and TRBJ2-3; TRBD2 agrees at 9 bases. Per germline, CDR1 MNHEY and CDR2 SVGAGI. The V gene end was trimmed by 2 bases and the J gene end by 4 bases; junction bases not matched to a gene: 4. This CDR3 contains 15 residues. CDR3 nucleotide sequence: TGTGCCAGCAGTTACGAGGGCGGGAGGGCAGATACGCAGTATTTT. It translates to CASSYEGGRADTQYF.

The J gene is TRBJ2-3, the V gene TRBV9, with 10 bases identical to TRBD2. The CDR3 has 17 residues. Germline assignment: CDR1 SGDLS and CDR2 YYNGEE. Trimming took 4 bases from V and 3 from J; bases not matched to a gene: 11. The DNA of the CDR3 is TGTGCCAGCAGCAAGACCGGAAGCGGGGGGGCAACAGATACGCAGTATTTT. This translates into CASSKTGSGGATDTQYF.

The rearrangement joins TRBV5-1 to TRBJ2-7, with D possibly being TRBD1 (6 bases). Looked up from germline, CDR1 is SGHRS and CDR2 is YFSETQ. CDR3 length: 13 amino acids. Trimming pared 3 bases from V and 3 bases from J, leaving 10 bases between. CDR3: CASSYGTNYEQYF. CDR3 DNA sequence: TGCGCCAGCAGCTACGGGACAAACTACGAGCAGTACTTC. Complete variable domain (other parts from reference TRBV5-1 and TRBJ2-7): KAGVTQTPRYLIKTRGQQVTLSCSPISGHRSVSWYQQTPGQGLQFLFEYFSETQRNKGNFPGRFSGRQFSNSRSEMNVSTLELGDSALYLCASSYGTNYEQYFGPGTRLTVT.

The V call is TRBV14, the J call TRBJ2-4; D perhaps matches TRBD2 (5 bases). Deletions cut 0 bases from V and 0 bases from J, with 21 bases between. Germline assignment: CDR1 SGHDN and CDR2 FVKESK. This CDR3 contains 20 residues. CDR3: CASSQEGAARHTLAKNIQYF. As DNA, the CDR3 is TGTGCCAGCAGCCAAGAGGGAGCGGCTCGCCACACCTTAGCCAAAAACATTCAGTACTTC.

The chain has TRBV6-5 and TRBJ2-1; possibly TRBD2 for D (5 bases). V lost 8 bases and J 1 base, leaving 15 bases between the germline ends. The germline CDR1 and CDR2 sequences are MNHEY and SVGAGI. This CDR3 has 15 residues. CDR3 sequence reads: CASGLLGGSYNEQFF. DNA for the CDR3: TGTGCCAGCGGACTTCTAGGTGGGTCCTACAATGAGCAGTTCTTC.

The rearrangement joins TRBV19 to TRBJ1-5, with D hard to call. Germline V lookup: CDR1 LNHDA, CDR2 SQIVND (reference sequence). The CDR3 totals 14 residues. Trimming removed 10 bases from V and 5 bases from J, with 18 bases in between. The chain's CDR3 is CATHSDYLDQPQHF. The CDR3 DNA is TGTGCCACCCATAGCGACTATCTAGATCAGCCCCAGCATTTT.

The genes are TRBV5-1 and TRBJ2-5; D perhaps matches TRBD2 (5 bases). Per germline, CDR1 SGHRS and CDR2 YFSETQ. The CDR3 loop spans 13 amino acids. The ends were cut back, 4 bases at V and 5 bases at J, with 12 bases in the middle. CDR3 DNA: TGCGCCAGCAGCACCCTAGCCGGGGAGACCCAGTACTTC. Translated: CASSTLAGETQYF.

This chain links TRBV6-5 with TRBJ2-3; 8 bases fit TRBD2. Germline loops: CDR1 MNHEY, CDR2 SVGAGI. This CDR3 has 15 amino acids. The V and J ends lost 6 bases and 2 bases, in that order; junction bases with no gene match: 7. The CDR3 coding sequence is TGTGCCAGCAGACTTGGACTAGCCACCACAGATACGCAGTATTTT. Amino acid sequence: CASRLGLATTDTQYF.

This chain joins TRBV9 and TRBJ2-3, with 9 bases matching TRBD1. With 0 bases clipped from V and 2 bases from J, the junction kept 4 bases outside the gene matches. This CDR3 has 16 residues. Germline CDR1 SGDLS, CDR2 YYNGEE. The DNA of the CDR3 is TGTGCCAGCAGCGTAGCCGGGACAGGGTTCACAGATACGCAGTATTTT. Residues: CASSVAGTGFTDTQYF.

The chain carries TRBV29-1 and TRBJ1-1, with D possibly being TRBD1 (5 bases). Germline loops: CDR1 SQVTM, CDR2 ANQGSEA. V was trimmed by 3 bases and J by 3 bases, leaving 14 bases between them. This CDR3 is 14 amino acids long. The CDR3: CSVEFQAGDTEAFF. DNA of the CDR3: TGCAGCGTTGAGTTCCAGGCGGGGGACACTGAAGCTTTCTTT.

V is TRBV6-6 and J is TRBJ1-5; D not resolved. V lost 1 base to trimming and J lost 1 base, with 11 bases between them. The CDR3 runs 16 residues. The V gene's germline CDR1 is MNHNY and CDR2 SVGAGI (reference sequence). The CDR3 DNA sequence: TGTGCCAGCAGTTACTATGCGGCCGGGAGCAATCAGCCCCAGCATTTT. Protein sequence: CASSYYAAGSNQPQHF.

J is TRBJ1-5 and V is TRBV7-9, with D maybe TRBD1 (6 bases). The CDR3 has 15 residues. The V gene lost 2 bases and the J gene lost 4 bases, with 12 bases spanning the gap. Germline-derived CDR1 and CDR2 are SEHNR and FQNEAQ (reference sequence). The CDR3 DNA reads as TGTGCCAGCAGCTTAACCGGGGGCGGTAATCAGCCCCAGCATTTT. Translating it yields CASSLTGGGNQPQHF. The full variable domain, in which reference TRBV7-9 and TRBJ1-5 provide the parts outside the CDR3, is DTGVSQNPRHKITKRGQNVTFRCDPISEHNRLYWYRQTLGQGPEFLTYFQNEAQLEKSRLLSDRFSAERPKGSFSTLEIQRTEQGDSAMYLCASSLTGGGNQPQHFGDGTRLSIL.

The rearrangement uses TRBV5-1 and TRBJ2-7; 7 positions match TRBD1. V shed 4 bases and J 6 bases; nucleotides not matched to a gene: 16. The CDR3 covers 16 residues. Germline V gene data show CDR1 as SGHRS and CDR2 as YFSETQ. Here the CDR3 DNA reads TGCGCCAGCAGCGACAAACCGGGACAGCCCACCGGCGAGCAGTACTTC. As protein: CASSDKPGQPTGEQYF. Using reference TRBV5-1 and TRBJ2-7 for the parts outside the CDR3, the full variable domain is KAGVTQTPRYLIKTRGQQVTLSCSPISGHRSVSWYQQTPGQGLQFLFEYFSETQRNKGNFPGRFSGRQFSNSRSEMNVSTLELGDSALYLCASSDKPGQPTGEQYFGPGTRLTVT.

The V call is TRBV27, the J call TRBJ1-5, with D unresolved. The CDR3 extends over 12 amino acids. The germline V gene encodes CDR1 MNHEY and CDR2 SMNVEV (reference sequence). Trimming removed 3 bases from V and 4 bases from J, with 4 bases in between. Here the CDR3 DNA reads TGTGCCAGCAGTTTTCGGAATCAGCCCCAGCATTTT. Translated: CASSFRNQPQHF.

This chain joins TRBV4-2 and TRBJ2-1, with TRBD2 matching over 10 bases. This CDR3 contains 17 residues. The germline CDR1 and CDR2 sequences are LGHNA and YNFKEQ. V shed 4 bases and J 6 bases; nucleotides not matched to a gene: 12. The CDR3, as DNA: TGTGCCAGCAGCCTTCTTTGGGGGCTAGCGGGAGTCAATGAGCAGTTCTTC. Encoded protein: CASSLLWGLAGVNEQFF.

The chain combines TRBV5-1 with TRBJ2-2; D gene ambiguous. Between the trimmed V and J ends, which lost 3 bases and 5 bases, there was a span of 11 bases. The germline gives CDR1 SGHRS, CDR2 YFSETQ. This CDR3 has 14 residues. The CDR3 region has the DNA TGCGCCAGCAGCTGGACGACTCTGACCGGGGAGCTGTTTTTT. Encoded protein: CASSWTTLTGELFF.